This is a list of T cell receptor beta chains from one sample in a study of blood T cell repertoires in COVID-19. Sequencing was performed with immunoSEQ multiplex PCR; in TCRdb, only in-frame clones are kept and a portion is missing. The data hold roughly 170,000 clones, with approximately 80% observed a single time. The sample was peripheral blood. All receptors derive from a human donor in a cohort sampled during active COVID-19. The CDR3 runs from the conserved cysteine through the conserved F or W. D genes are given only for firm matches.

>-|TRBJ1-3|TRBV5-6
CASSLRGVGGSSGNTIYF
>-|TRBJ2-7|TRBV5-5
CASSPRASTYEQYF
>TRBD1|TRBJ2-5|TRBV19
CASSMDRGETQYF
>TRBD1|TRBJ1-2|TRBV9
CASSVSGTVLNYGYTF
>-|TRBJ1-1|TRBV18
CASSTGGIMNTEAFF
>TRBD2|TRBJ2-3|TRBV6-5
CASRIAGDTDTQYF
>TRBD2|TRBJ2-1|TRBV10-1
CASSETSGASYNEQFF
>TRBD2|TRBJ2-1|TRBV9
CASSVGGRGVRNEQFF
>TRBD1|TRBJ2-7|TRBV30
CAWKVGQGPYEQYF
>-|TRBJ1-2|TRBV19
CASSIEDRPYGYTF